Ten or more counts support the clone carrying this T cell receptor (beta chain). Antigen: not known. As to time point: persistent/refractory GD, antithyroid drugs over 5 years with positive TRAb. From PBMCs, RNA was extracted and then used to make the TCR library. Blood from the periphery, around 9.3 milliliters in all, was drawn into EDTA tubes. Losses at the gene ends were 5 bases for V and 6 bases for J; bases not matched to a gene: 8. The CDR3 covers 13 residues. Germline CDR1 reads GTSNPN; CDR2 reads SVGIG (reference sequence). The data stem from a study of regulatory T cells in long-lasting Graves disease. General study points: Graves' patients with persistent disease showed TCR diversity lower than patients newly diagnosed. Repertoires from persistent disease leaned toward TRBV28, TRBJ1-2 and TRBJ2-5.

Arm-PCR with iRepertoire HTBI primers amplified the CDR3 regions for these TCR beta libraries. TCRdb called the multiplex PCR reads again in MiXCR, with one record for every CDR3 protein. Among 300,000 to 350,000 distinct CDR3 sequences listed, 15% to 20% were seen once. The sequence was obtained from a female donor with Graves disease. The J gene is TRBJ2-5, the V gene TRBV30; TRBD1 agrees at 8 bases. Sequences were derived from peripheral blood mononuclear cells (PBMCs), sampled when the disease was refractory, from a patient treated with antithyroid drugs. CDR3 loop: CAWGADRAKTQYF. The DNA of the CDR3 is TGTGCCTGGGGGGCGGACAGGGCGAAGACCCAGTACTTC.